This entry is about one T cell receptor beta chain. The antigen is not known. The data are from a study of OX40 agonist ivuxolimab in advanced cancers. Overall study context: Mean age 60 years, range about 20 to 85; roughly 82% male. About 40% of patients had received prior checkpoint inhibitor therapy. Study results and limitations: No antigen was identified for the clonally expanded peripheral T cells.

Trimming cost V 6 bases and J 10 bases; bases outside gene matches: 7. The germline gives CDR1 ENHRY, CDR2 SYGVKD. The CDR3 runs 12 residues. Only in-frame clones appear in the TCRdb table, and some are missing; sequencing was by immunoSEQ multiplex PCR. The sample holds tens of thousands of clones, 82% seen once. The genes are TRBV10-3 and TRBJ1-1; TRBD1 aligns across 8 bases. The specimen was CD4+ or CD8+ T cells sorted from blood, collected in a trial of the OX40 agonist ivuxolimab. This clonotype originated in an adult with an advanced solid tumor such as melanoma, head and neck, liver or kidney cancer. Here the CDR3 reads CAIRSATGAAFF. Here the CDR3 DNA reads TGTGCCATCAGAAGCGCGACAGGGGCAGCTTTCTTT.